This passage covers 5 T cell receptor beta chains from one sample sequenced in a study of T cell responses to AZD1222 COVID-19 vaccine. Using immunoSEQ multiplex PCR, the repertoire was profiled, and TCRdb retains in-frame clones only, with some absent. The table lists tens of thousands of clones, around 93% of them singletons. Specimen: peripheral blood, collected 28 days after the second AZD1222 dose. The receptors come from an adult who received the AZD1222 COVID-19 vaccine.

This chain links TRBV5-4 with TRBJ2-7; D possibly uses TRBD1 or TRBD2 (6 bases each). The CDR3 length is 14 residues. Between the trimmed V and J ends, which lost 7 bases and 0 bases, there was a span of 14 bases. Looked up from germline, CDR1 is SGHNT and CDR2 is YYREEE (reference sequence). This chain's CDR3 is CASAGGTNSYEQYF. CDR3 nucleotides: TGTGCCAGCGCTGGGGGGACAAACTCCTACGAGCAGTACTTC.

The gene calls are TRBV30 and TRBJ2-1; a possible D gene is TRBD2 (7 bases). Trimming took 0 bases from V and 9 from J, leaving 12 bases between them. This CDR3 has 13 residues. Germline loops: CDR1 GTSNPN, CDR2 SVGIG (reference sequence). As DNA, the CDR3 is TGTGCCTGGAGTGTACGGGGGGCCGGTGAGCAGTTCTTC. Residues: CAWSVRGAGEQFF.

This clone came up once. Written as DNA, the CDR3 is TGTGCCAGCAGCTTCGGGACTGAAGCTTTCTTT. Protein sequence: CASSFGTEAFF. The V call is TRBV7-6, the J call TRBJ1-1; D is unresolved. The CDR3 length is 11 residues. Germline CDR1 and CDR2: SGHVS and FNYEAQ. The V end lost 3 bases, the J end lost 5 bases, and 4 bases lay between the germline ends.

V usage is TRBV5-4 and J usage is TRBJ2-7; 7 bases are a match to TRBD1. Germline V gene data show CDR1 as SGHNT and CDR2 as YYREEE (reference sequence). There are 13 residues in the CDR3. V gave up 0 bases and J gave up 5 bases; unmatched junction bases: 2. The CDR3 DNA is TGTGCCAGCAGCTTGGGGCAGGGGGACGAGCAGTACTTC. This encodes CASSLGQGDEQYF.

The rearrangement links TRBV10-3 to TRBJ1-5, with unresolved D. The CDR3 runs 15 residues. CDR1 and CDR2 from the germline V gene are ENHRY and SYGVKD. V lost 0 bases, J lost 0 bases, and 6 bases lay in between. The DNA for the CDR3 is TGTGCCATCAGTGAGTCTACGAGTAGCAATCAGCCCCAGCATTTT. Translation: CAISESTSSNQPQHF.